The TCR beta chain under discussion was sequenced for a study of cytomegalovirus exposure and HLA in healthy donors. Germline lookup yields CDR1 SGHAT and CDR2 FQDESV (reference sequence). There are 12 residues in the CDR3. The germline V and J ends were trimmed by 4 bases and 1 base, with 4 bases remaining between them. This clone turned up a few times. The antigen remains undetermined. Study-level results: Several top significant clusters appeared, in a later analysis, to be linked to common viral pathogens.

PCR involved 60 Vbeta and 13 Jbeta primers. Produced via immunoSEQ multiplex PCR; TCRdb's table is partial and in-frame only. The sample holds 63,000 or so clones, roughly 78% seen once. This receptor was taken from a woman in her twenties or thirties in good health and CMV-seronegative. The sequenced sample was PBMCs. The V gene is TRBV11-1, the J gene TRBJ1-1, with no clear D. CDR3 DNA sequence: TGTGCCAGCAGCTCAGGGAACACTGAAGCTTTCTTT. Its translation: CASSSGNTEAFF.